This TCR beta chain was identified during a study of T-cell memory formation after mild COVID-19. At the level of the study: There were largely donor-specific TCR clusters. Overall study results and limits: Memory sampled before infection contained some responding clones, suggesting cross-reactive memory joined. Clones shrinking from day 15 to 85 showed even CD4/CD8 mixes; later expanders tilted CD4+.

This clonotype was seen more than once but under ten times. Its antigen is not known. Using its own MiXCR run on the 5' RACE reads, TCRdb lists one record per CDR3 protein. The top ten clones hold around 14% of a sample with about 140,000 distinct CDR3 sequences, about 14% of them seen once. The TCR originated in an adult woman who had mild COVID-19 (a few samples of this study predate the infection). Cell type and time point are not known. Sequences were obtained from PBMCs or a T cell subset sorted from them (not recorded which).

The CDR3 loop is CASSLVAGKRDEQFF. As DNA, the CDR3 is TGCGCCAGCAGCTTGGTGGCAGGGAAGAGGGATGAGCAGTTCTTC. The genes are TRBV5-1 and TRBJ2-1; D tentatively fits TRBD1 or TRBD2 (5 bases each). Germline loops: CDR1 SGHRS, CDR2 YFSETQ. CDR3 size: 15 residues. V gave up 0 bases and J gave up 8 bases, with 15 bases separating them.